This T cell receptor beta chain stems from a study of blood T cell repertoires in COVID-19. Study summary: Some COVID-19 samples were acute and others convalescent; all came from the United States, Italy and Spain. Nucleic acid was either cDNA or gDNA, and it came from T cells, B-cell-depleted T cells, or PBMCs.

Patients of the Seattle cohort, enrolled during active infection, were followed longitudinally. V lost 5 bases to trimming and J lost 7 bases, with 14 bases between them. CDR3 size: 13 residues. Germline CDR1 and CDR2: SEHNR and FQNEAQ (reference sequence). How the authors handled the data: Reference gene primer amplification in the assay estimated nucleated cell counts. The table came from immunoSEQ multiplex PCR; TCRdb's copy has only in-frame clones and leaves some out. V and J calls and clone size are those listed in that table; D and trimming were worked out from the DNA. Among some 80,000 clones listed, 65% to 90% were seen once.

The sequence came from a man in his fifties with COVID-19, enrolled during active disease. Sequencing input: peripheral blood. The chain employs TRBV7-9 and TRBJ1-1; D uncertain. The CDR3 region has the DNA TGTGCCAGCAGCCCAGTCCAGATCAGTGAAGCTTTCTTT. Translated, it gives CASSPVQISEAFF.